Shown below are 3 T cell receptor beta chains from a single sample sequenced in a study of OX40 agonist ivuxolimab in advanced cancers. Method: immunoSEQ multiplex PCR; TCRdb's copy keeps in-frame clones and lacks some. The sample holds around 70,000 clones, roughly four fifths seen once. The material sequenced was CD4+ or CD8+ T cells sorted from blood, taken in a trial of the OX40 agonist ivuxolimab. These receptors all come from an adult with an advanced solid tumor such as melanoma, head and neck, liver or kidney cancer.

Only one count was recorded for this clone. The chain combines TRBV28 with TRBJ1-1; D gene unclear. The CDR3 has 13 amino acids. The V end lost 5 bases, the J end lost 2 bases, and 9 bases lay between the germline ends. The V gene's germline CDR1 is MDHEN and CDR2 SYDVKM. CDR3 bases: TGTGCCAGCAGTCAGAGGGCCAACACTGAAGCTTTCTTT. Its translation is CASSQRANTEAFF.

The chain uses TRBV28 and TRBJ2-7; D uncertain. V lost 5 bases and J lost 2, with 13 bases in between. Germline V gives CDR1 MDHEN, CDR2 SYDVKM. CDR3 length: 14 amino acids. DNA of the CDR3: TGTGCCAGCAGTACCCCGAAGAGTGCCTACGAGCAGTACTTC. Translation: CASSTPKSAYEQYF.

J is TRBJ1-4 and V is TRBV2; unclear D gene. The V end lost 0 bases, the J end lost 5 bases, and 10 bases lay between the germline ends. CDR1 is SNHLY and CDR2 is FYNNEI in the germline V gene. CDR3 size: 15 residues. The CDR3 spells CASSEALGRNEKLFF. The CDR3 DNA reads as TGTGCCAGCAGTGAAGCGCTAGGACGGAATGAAAAACTGTTTTTT.